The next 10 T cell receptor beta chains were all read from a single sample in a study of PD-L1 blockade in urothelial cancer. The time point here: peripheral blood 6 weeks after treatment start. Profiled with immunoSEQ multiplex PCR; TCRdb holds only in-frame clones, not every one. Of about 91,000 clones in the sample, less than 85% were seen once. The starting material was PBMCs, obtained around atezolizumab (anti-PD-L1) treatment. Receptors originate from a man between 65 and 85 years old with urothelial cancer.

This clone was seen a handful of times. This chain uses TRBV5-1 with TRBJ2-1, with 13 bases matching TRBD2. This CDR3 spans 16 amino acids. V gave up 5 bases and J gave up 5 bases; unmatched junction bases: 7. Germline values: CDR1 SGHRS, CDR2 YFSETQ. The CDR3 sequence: CASRLTSGGSHNEQFF. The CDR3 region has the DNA TGCGCCAGCAGGCTGACTAGCGGGGGGTCCCACAATGAGCAGTTCTTC.

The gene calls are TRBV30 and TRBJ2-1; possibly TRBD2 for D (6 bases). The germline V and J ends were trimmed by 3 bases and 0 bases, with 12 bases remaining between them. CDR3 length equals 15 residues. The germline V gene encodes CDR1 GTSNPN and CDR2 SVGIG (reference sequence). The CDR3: CAWSPGTPSYNEQFF. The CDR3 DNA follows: TGTGCCTGGAGCCCCGGGACTCCCTCCTACAATGAGCAGTTCTTC.

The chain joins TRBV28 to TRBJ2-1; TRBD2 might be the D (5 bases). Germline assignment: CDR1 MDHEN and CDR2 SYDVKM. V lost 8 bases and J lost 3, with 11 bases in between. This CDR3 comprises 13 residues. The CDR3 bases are TGTGCCAGCCAGAGCGGTATCTACAATGAGCAGTTCTTC. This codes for CASQSGIYNEQFF.

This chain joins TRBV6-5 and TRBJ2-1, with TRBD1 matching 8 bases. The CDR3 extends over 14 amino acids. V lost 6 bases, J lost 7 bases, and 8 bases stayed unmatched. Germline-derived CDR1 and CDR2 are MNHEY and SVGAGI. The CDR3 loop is CASSTGQGRNEQFF. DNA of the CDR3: TGTGCCAGCAGCACCGGACAGGGTCGGAATGAGCAGTTCTTC.

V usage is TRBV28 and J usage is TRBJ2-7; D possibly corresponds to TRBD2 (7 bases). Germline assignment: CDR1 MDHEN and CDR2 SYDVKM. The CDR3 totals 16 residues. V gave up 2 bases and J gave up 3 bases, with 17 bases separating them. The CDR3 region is CASSLVGGRGFYEQYF. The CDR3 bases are TGTGCCAGCAGTTTAGTAGGTGGGAGGGGGTTCTACGAGCAGTACTTC.

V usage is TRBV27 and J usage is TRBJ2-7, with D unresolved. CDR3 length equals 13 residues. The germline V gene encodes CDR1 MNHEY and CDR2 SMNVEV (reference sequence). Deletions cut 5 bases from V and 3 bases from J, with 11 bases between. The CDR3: CASSPHPLYEQYF. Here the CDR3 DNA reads TGTGCCAGCAGTCCCCACCCACTCTACGAGCAGTACTTC.

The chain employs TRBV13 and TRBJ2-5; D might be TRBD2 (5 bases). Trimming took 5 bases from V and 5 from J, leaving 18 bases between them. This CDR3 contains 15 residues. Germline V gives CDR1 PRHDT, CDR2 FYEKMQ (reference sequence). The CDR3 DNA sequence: TGTGCCAGCAGCCCGCCCGGGCCCCCGGGGGAGACCCAGTACTTC. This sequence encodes CASSPPGPPGETQYF.

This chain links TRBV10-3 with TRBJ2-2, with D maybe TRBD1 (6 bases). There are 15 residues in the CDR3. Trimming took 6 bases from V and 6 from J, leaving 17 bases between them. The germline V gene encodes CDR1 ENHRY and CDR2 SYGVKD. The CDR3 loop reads CAIRGAAATAGELFF. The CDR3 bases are TGTGCCATCAGGGGGGCGGCGGCGACAGCCGGGGAGCTGTTTTTT.

The CDR3 region is CASSWPPRGTAYGYTF. The CDR3 DNA is TGTGCCAGCAGCTGGCCACCTCGGGGGACAGCCTATGGCTACACCTTC. The genes are TRBV5-8 and TRBJ1-2; 7 bases match TRBD1. The CDR3 sequence is 16 residues long. V dropped 3 bases and J dropped 4; count of bases not matched to a gene: 12. Germline CDR1 and CDR2: SGHTS and YDEGEE. The full variable domain, completed using reference TRBV5-8 and TRBJ1-2, is EAGVTQSPTHLIKTRGQQATLRCSPISGHTSVYWYQQALGLGLQFLLWYDEGEERNRGNFPPRFSGRQFPNYSSELNVNALELEDSALYLCASSWPPRGTAYGYTFGSGTRLTVV.

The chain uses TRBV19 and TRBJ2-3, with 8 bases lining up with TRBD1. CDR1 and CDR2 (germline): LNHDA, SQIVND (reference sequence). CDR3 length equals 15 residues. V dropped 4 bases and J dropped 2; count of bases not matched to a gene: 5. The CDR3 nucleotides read TGTGCCAGTAGTAGTTGGGACAGGCCCACAGATACGCAGTATTTT. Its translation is CASSSWDRPTDTQYF.